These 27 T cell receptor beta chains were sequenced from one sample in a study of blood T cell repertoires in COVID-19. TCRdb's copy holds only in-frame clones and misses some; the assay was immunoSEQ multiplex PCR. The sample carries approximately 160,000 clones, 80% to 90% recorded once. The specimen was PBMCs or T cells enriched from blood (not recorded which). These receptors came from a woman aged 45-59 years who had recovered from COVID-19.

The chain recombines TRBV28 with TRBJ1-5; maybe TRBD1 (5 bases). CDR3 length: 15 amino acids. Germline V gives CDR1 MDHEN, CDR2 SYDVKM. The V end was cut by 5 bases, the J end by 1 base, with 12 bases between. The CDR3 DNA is TGTGCCAGCAGTGACCGACAGAGGAGCAATCAGCCCCAGCATTTT. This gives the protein CASSDRQRSNQPQHF.

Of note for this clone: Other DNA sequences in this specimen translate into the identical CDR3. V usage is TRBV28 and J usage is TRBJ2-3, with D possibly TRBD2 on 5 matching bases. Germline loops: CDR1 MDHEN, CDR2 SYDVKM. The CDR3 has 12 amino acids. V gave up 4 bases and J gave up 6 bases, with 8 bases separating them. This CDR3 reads CASSSGGDTQYF. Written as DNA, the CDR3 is TGTGCCAGCAGTTCTGGAGGCGATACGCAGTATTTT.

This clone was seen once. This CDR3 is CATSGVPGVADTEAFF. DNA for the CDR3: TGTGCCACCAGTGGAGTCCCCGGGGTGGCAGACACTGAAGCTTTCTTT. The gene calls are TRBV24-1 and TRBJ1-1, with D unclear. V was shortened by 5 bases and J by 3 bases, with 18 bases between the two germline ends. Germline CDR1 reads KGHDR; CDR2 reads SFDVKD. This CDR3 spans 16 amino acids.

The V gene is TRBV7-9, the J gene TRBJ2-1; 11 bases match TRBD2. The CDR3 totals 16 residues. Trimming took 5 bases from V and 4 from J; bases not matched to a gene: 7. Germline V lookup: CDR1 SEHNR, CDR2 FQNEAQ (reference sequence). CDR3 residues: CASSQSTSGIYNEQFF. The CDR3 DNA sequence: TGTGCCAGCAGCCAATCGACTAGCGGGATTTACAATGAGCAGTTCTTC.

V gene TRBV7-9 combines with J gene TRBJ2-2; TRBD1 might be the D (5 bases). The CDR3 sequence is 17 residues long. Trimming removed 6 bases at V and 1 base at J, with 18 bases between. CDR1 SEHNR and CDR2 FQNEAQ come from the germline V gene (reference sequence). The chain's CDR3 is CASRPERGTGNTGELFF. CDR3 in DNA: TGTGCCAGCAGACCAGAAAGGGGAACAGGGAACACCGGGGAGCTGTTTTTT.

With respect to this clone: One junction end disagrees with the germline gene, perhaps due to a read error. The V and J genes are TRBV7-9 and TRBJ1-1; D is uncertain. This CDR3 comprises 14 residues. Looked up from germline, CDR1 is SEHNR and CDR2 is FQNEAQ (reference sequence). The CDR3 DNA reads TGTGCCAGCAGCTTAGAGACGGGGAACGCTGAAGCTTTCTTT. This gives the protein CASSLETGNAEAFF.

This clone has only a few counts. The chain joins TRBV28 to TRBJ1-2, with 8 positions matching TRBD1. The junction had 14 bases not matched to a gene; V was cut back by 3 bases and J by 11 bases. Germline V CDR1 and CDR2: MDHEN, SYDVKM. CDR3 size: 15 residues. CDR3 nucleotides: TGTGCCAGCAGTTTTGGTGGAGAACAGGGGGGTTCTTACACCTTC. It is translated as CASSFGGEQGGSYTF.

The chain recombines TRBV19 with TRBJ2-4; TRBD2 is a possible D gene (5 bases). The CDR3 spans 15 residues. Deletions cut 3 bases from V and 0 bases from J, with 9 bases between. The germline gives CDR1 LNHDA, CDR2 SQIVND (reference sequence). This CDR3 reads CASSIPGLAKNIQYF. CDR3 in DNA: TGTGCCAGTAGTATCCCGGGATTAGCCAAAAACATTCAGTACTTC.

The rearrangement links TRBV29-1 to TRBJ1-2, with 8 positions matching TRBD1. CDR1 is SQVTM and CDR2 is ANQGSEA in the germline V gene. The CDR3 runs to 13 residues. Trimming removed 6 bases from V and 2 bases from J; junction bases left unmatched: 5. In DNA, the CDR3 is TGCAGCGTAACTCACAGGGGGAACTATGGCTACACCTTC. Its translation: CSVTHRGNYGYTF.

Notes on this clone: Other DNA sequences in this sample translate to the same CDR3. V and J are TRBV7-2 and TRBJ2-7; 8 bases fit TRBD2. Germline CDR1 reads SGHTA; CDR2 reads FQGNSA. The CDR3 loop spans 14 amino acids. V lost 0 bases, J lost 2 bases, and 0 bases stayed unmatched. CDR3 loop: CASSLALAAYEQYF. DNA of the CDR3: TGTGCCAGCAGCTTAGCACTAGCGGCCTACGAGCAGTACTTC.

CDR3 in DNA: TGTGCCAGCAGCTTCGGCAGACGGGAAGGGGGGGACAGGAGTAATGAAAAACTGTTTTTT. Translating gives CASSFGRREGGDRSNEKLFF. The chain uses TRBV11-3 and TRBJ1-4, with TRBD1 identical over 8 bases. The germline V gene encodes CDR1 SGHNT and CDR2 YENEEA. The CDR3 is 20 amino acids. V shed 3 bases, J shed 4 bases, and the junction held 19 bases outside the gene matches.

Here the CDR3 DNA reads TGTGCCAGCAGCTCATTTTCTAGCGGGCGGCTGGAGACCCAGTACTTC. Translation: CASSSFSSGRLETQYF. V usage is TRBV7-2 and J usage is TRBJ2-5, with TRBD2 matching 8 bases. Trimming at V came to 4 bases and at J to 5 bases, leaving 12 bases not matched to a gene. The CDR3 is 16 residues long. Germline V gene data show CDR1 as SGHTA and CDR2 as FQGNSA.

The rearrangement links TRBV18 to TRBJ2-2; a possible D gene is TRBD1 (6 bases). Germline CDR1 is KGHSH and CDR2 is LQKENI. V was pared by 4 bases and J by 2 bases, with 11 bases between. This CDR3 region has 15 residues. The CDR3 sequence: CASSLGTPNTGELFF. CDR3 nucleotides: TGTGCCAGCTCACTCGGGACACCTAACACCGGGGAGCTGTTTTTT.

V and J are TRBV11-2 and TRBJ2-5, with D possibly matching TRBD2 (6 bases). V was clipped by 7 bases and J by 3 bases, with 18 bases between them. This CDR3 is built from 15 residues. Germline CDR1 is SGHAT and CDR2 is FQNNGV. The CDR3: CASTPRGGAKETQYF. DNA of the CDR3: TGTGCCAGCACCCCAAGGGGCGGGGCCAAAGAGACCCAGTACTTC.

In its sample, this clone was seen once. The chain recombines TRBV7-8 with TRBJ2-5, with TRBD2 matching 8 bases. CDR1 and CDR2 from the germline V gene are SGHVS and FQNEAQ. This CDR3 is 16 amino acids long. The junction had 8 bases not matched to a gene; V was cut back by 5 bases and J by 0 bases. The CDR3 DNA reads TGTGCCAGCAGCCTTCGGGAGGGGACGTACCAAGAGACCCAGTACTTC. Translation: CASSLREGTYQETQYF. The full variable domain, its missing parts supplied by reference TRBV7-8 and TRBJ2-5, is GAGVSQSPRYKVAKRGQDVALRCDPISGHVSLFWYQQALGQGPEFLTYFQNEAQLDKSGLPSDRFFAERPEGSVSTLKIQRTQQEDSAVYLCASSLREGTYQETQYFGPGTRLLVL.

The CDR3 loop is CASSLGSGTSHEETQYF. The CDR3 DNA sequence: TGTGCCAGCAGCTTGGGCTCCGGGACTAGCCACGAAGAGACCCAGTACTTC. This chain uses TRBV5-4 with TRBJ2-5, with 9 nucleotides matching TRBD2. In germline, CDR1 is SGHNT, CDR2 YYREEE (reference sequence). V dropped 0 bases and J dropped 3; count of bases not matched to a gene: 9. This CDR3 has 17 residues.

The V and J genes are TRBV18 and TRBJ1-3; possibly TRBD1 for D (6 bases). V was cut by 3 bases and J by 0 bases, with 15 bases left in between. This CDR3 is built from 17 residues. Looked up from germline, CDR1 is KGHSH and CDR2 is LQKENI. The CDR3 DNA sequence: TGTGCCAGCTCACCCCTCGTCAGGGGCTTCTCTGGAAACACCATATATTTT. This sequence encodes CASSPLVRGFSGNTIYF.

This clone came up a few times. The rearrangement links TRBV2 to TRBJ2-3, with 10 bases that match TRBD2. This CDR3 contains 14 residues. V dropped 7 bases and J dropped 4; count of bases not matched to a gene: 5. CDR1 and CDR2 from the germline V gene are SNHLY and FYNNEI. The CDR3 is CASTSGRIADTQYF. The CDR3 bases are TGTGCCAGCACTAGCGGGAGAATCGCAGATACGCAGTATTTT.

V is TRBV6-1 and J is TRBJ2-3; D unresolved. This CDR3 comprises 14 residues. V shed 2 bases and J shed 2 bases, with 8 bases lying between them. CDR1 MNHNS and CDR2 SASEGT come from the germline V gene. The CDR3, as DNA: TGTGCCAGCAGTGAACGGGTTAACACAGATACGCAGTATTTT. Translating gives CASSERVNTDTQYF.

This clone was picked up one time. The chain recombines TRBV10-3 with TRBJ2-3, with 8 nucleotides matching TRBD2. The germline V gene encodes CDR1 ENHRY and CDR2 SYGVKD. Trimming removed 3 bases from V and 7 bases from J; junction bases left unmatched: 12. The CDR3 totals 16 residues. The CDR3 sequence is CAISDPTAGDMHTQYF. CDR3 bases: TGTGCCATCAGTGACCCTACAGCGGGAGACATGCATACGCAGTATTTT.

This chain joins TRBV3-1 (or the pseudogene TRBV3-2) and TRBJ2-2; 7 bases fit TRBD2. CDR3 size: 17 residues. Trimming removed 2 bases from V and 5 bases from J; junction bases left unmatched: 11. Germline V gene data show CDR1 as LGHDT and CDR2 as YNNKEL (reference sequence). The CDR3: CASSQRKSGIGTGELFF. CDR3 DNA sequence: TGTGCCAGCAGCCAACGTAAGAGCGGGATTGGGACCGGGGAGCTGTTTTTT.

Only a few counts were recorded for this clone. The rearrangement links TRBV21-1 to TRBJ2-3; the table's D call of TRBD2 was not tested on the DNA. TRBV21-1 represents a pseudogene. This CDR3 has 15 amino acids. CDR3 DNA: TGTGCCAGCAGCTACGACTGGCGACGCACAGATACGCAGTATTTT. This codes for CASSYDWRRTDTQYF.

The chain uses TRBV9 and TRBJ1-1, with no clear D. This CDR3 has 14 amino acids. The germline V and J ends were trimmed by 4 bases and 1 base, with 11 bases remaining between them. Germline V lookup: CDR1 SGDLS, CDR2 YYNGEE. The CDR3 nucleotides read TGTGCCAGCAGCTCTCGCCCCGGGAACACTGAAGCTTTCTTT. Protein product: CASSSRPGNTEAFF. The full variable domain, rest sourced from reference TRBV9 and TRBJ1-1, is DSGVTQTPKHLITATGQRVTLRCSPRSGDLSVYWYQQSLDQGLQFLIQYYNGEERAKGNILERFSAQQFPDLHSELNLSSLELGDSALYFCASSSRPGNTEAFFGQGTRLTVV.

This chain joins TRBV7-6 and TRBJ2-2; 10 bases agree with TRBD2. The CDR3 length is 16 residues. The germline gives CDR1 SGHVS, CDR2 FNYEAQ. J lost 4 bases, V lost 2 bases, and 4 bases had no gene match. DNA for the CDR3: TGTGCCAGCAGCTTAAGGCAGCGGGGGGGCACCGGGGAGCTGTTTTTT. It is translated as CASSLRQRGGTGELFF.

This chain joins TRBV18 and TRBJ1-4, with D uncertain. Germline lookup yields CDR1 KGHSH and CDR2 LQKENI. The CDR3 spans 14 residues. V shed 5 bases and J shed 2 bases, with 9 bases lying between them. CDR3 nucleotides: TGTGCCAGCTCAGCTGGGCTGACTAATGAAAAACTGTTTTTT. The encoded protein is CASSAGLTNEKLFF.

The DNA of the CDR3 is TGTGCCAGCAGGGCACAGGTCTCGGATGGCTACACCTTC. Translating gives CASRAQVSDGYTF. The V gene is TRBV6-5, the J gene TRBJ1-2; TRBD1 might be the D (5 bases). CDR1 is MNHEY and CDR2 is SVGAGI in the germline V gene. V lost 6 bases to trimming and J lost 6 bases, with 14 bases between them. The CDR3 totals 13 residues.

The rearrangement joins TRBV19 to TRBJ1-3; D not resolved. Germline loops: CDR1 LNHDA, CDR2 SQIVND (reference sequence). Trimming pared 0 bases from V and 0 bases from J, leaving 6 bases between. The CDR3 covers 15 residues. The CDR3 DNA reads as TGTGCCAGTAGTATAGAGTCGGGCTCTGGAAACACCATATATTTT. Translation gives CASSIESGSGNTIYF.